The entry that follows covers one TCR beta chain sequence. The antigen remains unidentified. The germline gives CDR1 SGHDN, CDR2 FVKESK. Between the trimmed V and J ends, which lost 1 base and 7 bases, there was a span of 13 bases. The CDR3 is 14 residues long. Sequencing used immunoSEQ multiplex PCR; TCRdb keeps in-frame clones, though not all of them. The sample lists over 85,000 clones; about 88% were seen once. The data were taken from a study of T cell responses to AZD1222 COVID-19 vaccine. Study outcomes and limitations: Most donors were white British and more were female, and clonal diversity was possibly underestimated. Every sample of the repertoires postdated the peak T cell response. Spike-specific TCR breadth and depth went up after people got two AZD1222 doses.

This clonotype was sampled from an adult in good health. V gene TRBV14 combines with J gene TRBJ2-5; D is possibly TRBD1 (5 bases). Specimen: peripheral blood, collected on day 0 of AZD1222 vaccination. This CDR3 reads CASSQGGGLGTQYF. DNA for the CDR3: TGTGCCAGCAGCCAAGGGGGCGGCCTCGGGACCCAGTACTTC.